The present T cell receptor beta chain was sequenced within a study of T cells after yellow fever vaccination. Study-wide context: SMART-Seq v4 Ultra Low Input prepared libraries from low-cell fractions.

The study, taken as a whole, reports: Reappearance after the booster was observed for most primary-vaccination clones (more than 95% CD4, over 75% CD8). A weaker secondary response peaked on day 5, the primary on day 15.

In TCRdb, the 5' RACE reads were re-called with MiXCR into one record per CDR3 protein. The top ten clones hold 16% of a sample with approximately 510,000 distinct CDR3 sequences, 21% of them seen once. There are a few counts of this clonotype. Its antigen is undetermined. This CDR3 has 14 amino acids. Looked up from germline, CDR1 is DFQATT and CDR2 is SNEGSKA (reference sequence). Trimming removed 6 bases from V and 8 bases from J; junction bases left unmatched: 11. The chain carries TRBV20-1 and TRBJ2-1; 9 nucleotides agree with TRBD2. The sequences come from PBMCs, collected around 3 weeks after the first yellow fever vaccination. This receptor was taken from a man aged 18-30 years who received the YFV17D yellow fever vaccine. The chain's CDR3 is CSAILKGLAYEQFF. The DNA of the CDR3 is TGCAGTGCCATTCTCAAGGGACTAGCTTATGAGCAGTTCTTC.